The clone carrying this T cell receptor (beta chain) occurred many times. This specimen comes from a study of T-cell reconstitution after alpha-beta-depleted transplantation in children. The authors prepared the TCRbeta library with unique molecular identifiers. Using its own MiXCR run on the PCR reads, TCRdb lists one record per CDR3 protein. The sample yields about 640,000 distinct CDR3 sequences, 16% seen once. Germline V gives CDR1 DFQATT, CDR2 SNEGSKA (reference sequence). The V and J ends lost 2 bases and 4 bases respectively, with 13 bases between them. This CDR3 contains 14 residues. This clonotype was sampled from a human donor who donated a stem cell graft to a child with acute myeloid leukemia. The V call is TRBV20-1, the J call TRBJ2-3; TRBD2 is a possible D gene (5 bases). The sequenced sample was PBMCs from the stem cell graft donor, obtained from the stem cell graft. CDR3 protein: CSARRPISADTQYF. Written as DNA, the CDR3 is TGCAGTGCTAGACGGCCCATTAGCGCAGATACGCAGTATTTT.